These 30 T cell receptor beta chains were sequenced from one sample in a study of T cells in Graves' hyperthyroidism and ophthalmopathy. TCR beta CDR3 region amplification was performed from RNA transcripts. The HTBI primer set was used in a first-round RT-PCR of the TCR CDR3. TCRdb called the multiplex PCR reads again in MiXCR, with one record for every CDR3 protein. The sample includes about 620,000 distinct CDR3 sequences, about a sixth of them seen just once. Sequencing was done on a sample of blood. The receptor source for this set is a woman aged 30 to 39 with Graves' hyperthyroidism.

For this clonotype: A much larger clone differs by one base, so this may be a read error. In DNA form, the CDR3 reads TGTGCCAGCAGACTAGCGGGCGGGGGGGGGACTGAAGCTTTCTTT. It translates to CASRLAGGGGTEAFF. The chain has TRBV7-2 and TRBJ1-1, with D maybe TRBD1 (5 bases). There are 15 residues in the CDR3. Looked up from germline, CDR1 is SGHTA and CDR2 is FQGNSA. V lost 6 bases and J 5 bases, leaving 19 bases between the germline ends.

The J gene is TRBJ1-2, the V gene TRBV4-2; unclear D gene. V lost 1 base and J lost 0, with 9 bases in between. This CDR3 comprises 15 residues. CDR1 is LGHNA and CDR2 is YNFKEQ in the germline V gene. The CDR3 is CASSQVAVPNYGYTF. CDR3 coding DNA: TGTGCCAGCAGCCAAGTTGCAGTACCTAACTATGGCTACACCTTC.

This clonotype was observed at least ten times. The rearrangement joins TRBV2 to TRBJ2-1, with D perhaps matching TRBD1 (5 bases). V lost 2 bases and J 8 bases, leaving 13 bases between the germline ends. This CDR3 region has 14 residues. Germline V lookup: CDR1 SNHLY, CDR2 FYNNEI. DNA for the CDR3: TGTGCCAGCAGTGAAAAAGACAGCACCGATGAGCAGTTCTTC. This encodes CASSEKDSTDEQFF.

This clonotype was seen only a few times. This chain links TRBV4-1 with TRBJ2-1; TRBD1 matches at 7 bases. The CDR3 length is 15 residues. CDR1 is MGHRA, CDR2 YSYEKL, per germline. The V segment lost 6 bases and the J segment 3 bases; nucleotides outside the gene matches: 8. The CDR3, as DNA: TGCGCCAGCAGACCTCCAGGGGGTTTCTACAATGAGCAGTTCTTC. Amino acid sequence: CASRPPGGFYNEQFF.

This clonotype was detected ten times or more. This sequence joins TRBV12-3 or TRBV12-4 and TRBJ1-4; D not certain. Trimming cost V 2 bases and J 0 bases, with 4 bases left between them. The CDR3 is 14 amino acids. CDR3 sequence reads: CASSLHTTNEKLFF. CDR3 sequence (DNA): TGTGCCAGCAGTTTACATACAACTAATGAAAAACTGTTTTTT.

This clonotype came up a few times. The genes are TRBV9 and TRBJ1-2; weak D call: TRBD1 (6 bases). This CDR3 contains 16 residues. The germline V and J ends were trimmed by 3 bases and 2 bases, with 17 bases remaining between them. Germline CDR1 reads SGDLS; CDR2 reads YYNGEE. The CDR3, as DNA: TGTGCCAGCAGCGGAGAAACCAGGGGAGACAACTATGGCTACACCTTC. It yields the protein CASSGETRGDNYGYTF.

The chain recombines TRBV3-1 with TRBJ2-1, with TRBD1 identical over 7 bases. This CDR3 region has 16 residues. Germline trimming cut 0 bases from V and 6 bases from J; bases unmatched to any gene: 8. Germline V gives CDR1 LGHDT, CDR2 YNNKEL (reference sequence). CDR3 residues: CASSQDLGGAFNEQFF. The CDR3 coding sequence is TGTGCCAGCAGCCAAGATTTAGGGGGCGCCTTCAATGAGCAGTTCTTC.

The CDR3 region has the DNA TGCAGTGCTAAAAGACAGAGCTCCTATAATTCACCCCTCCACTTT. Translation: CSAKRQSSYNSPLHF. The chain has TRBV20-1 and TRBJ1-6; D perhaps matches TRBD1 (5 bases). Between the trimmed V and J ends, which lost 4 bases and 0 bases, there was a span of 10 bases. CDR1 and CDR2 from the germline V gene are DFQATT and SNEGSKA (reference sequence). The CDR3 runs 15 residues.

This clonotype was counted a few times. The rearrangement uses TRBV27 and TRBJ1-5, with a possible D match to TRBD1 (5 bases). The CDR3 loop spans 15 amino acids. The V end lost 2 bases, the J end lost 9 bases, and 17 bases lay between the germline ends. Per the germline V gene, CDR1 is MNHEY and CDR2 is SMNVEV (reference sequence). CDR3 sequence (DNA): TGTGCCAGCAGTTTAACCAGGGCTGAACTTGGGCCCCAGCATTTT. This gives the protein CASSLTRAELGPQHF.

This sequence joins TRBV18 and TRBJ1-1, with D unresolved. Germline CDR1 is KGHSH and CDR2 is LQKENI. This CDR3 region has 15 residues. V dropped 3 bases and J dropped 4 bases, with 15 bases sitting between them. CDR3 residues: CASSPGPRLGTEAFF. The CDR3 DNA reads as TGTGCCAGCTCACCTGGACCCCGGCTTGGCACTGAAGCTTTCTTT. Filled out from reference TRBV18 and TRBJ1-1, the complete variable domain reads NAGVMQNPRHLVRRRGQEARLRCSPMKGHSHVYWYRQLPEEGLKFMVYLQKENIIDESGMPKERFSAEFPKEGPSILRIQQVVRGDSAAYFCASSPGPRLGTEAFFGQGTRLTVV.

Worth noting for this clonotype: A read error may explain this, as a much larger clone is one base away. The chain carries TRBV12-3 or TRBV12-4 and TRBJ2-3; 16 nucleotides align to TRBD2. This CDR3 has 17 residues. Germline trimming cut 4 bases from V and 5 bases from J; bases unmatched to any gene: 6. Here the CDR3 reads CASSSGTSGGAIDTQYF. For the CDR3, the DNA is TGTGCCAGCAGTTCCGGGACTAGCGGGGGGGCCATAGATACGCAGTATTTT.

This clonotype turned up a few times. This chain joins TRBV28 and TRBJ1-5, with D unresolved. Trimming took 6 bases from V and 7 from J, leaving 19 bases between them. CDR1 and CDR2 (germline): MDHEN, SYDVKM. The CDR3 has 15 amino acids. CDR3 nucleotides: TGTGCCAGCAGCCAGACTTATCAAACCTACCAGCCCCAGCATTTT. It translates to CASSQTYQTYQPQHF. The whole variable domain, remainder taken from reference TRBV28 and TRBJ1-5, is DVKVTQSSRYLVKRTGEKVFLECVQDMDHENMFWYRQDPGLGLRLIYFSYDVKMKEKGDIPEGYSVSREKKERFSLILESASTNQTSMYLCASSQTYQTYQPQHFGDGTRLSIL.

In this sample, this clonotype turned up many times. The rearrangement links TRBV18 to TRBJ2-1, with D possibly matching TRBD2 (5 bases). V was clipped by 5 bases and J by 9 bases, with 14 bases between them. The CDR3 runs 13 residues. Per the germline V gene, CDR1 is KGHSH and CDR2 is LQKENI. This chain's CDR3 is CASSNLIASEQFF. The CDR3 DNA reads as TGTGCCAGCTCAAATCTGATAGCGAGTGAGCAGTTCTTC.

This clonotype was counted ten times or more. V is TRBV20-1 and J is TRBJ2-5; D is unresolved. CDR1 and CDR2 from the germline V gene are DFQATT and SNEGSKA (reference sequence). This CDR3 region has 13 residues. V was cut by 2 bases and J by 4 bases, with 11 bases left in between. The CDR3: CSARRSGSETQYF. The CDR3 bases are TGCAGTGCTAGACGGTCGGGTTCAGAGACCCAGTACTTC.

Many counts were recorded for this clonotype. The chain is built from TRBV6-1 and TRBJ1-1; no definite D call. The CDR3 is 13 amino acids. CDR1 is MNHNS, CDR2 SASEGT, per germline. Trimming took off 2 bases at V and 5 bases at J, with 9 bases between the two ends. CDR3: CASSEINLTEAFF. The CDR3 DNA is TGTGCCAGCAGTGAAATAAACCTGACTGAAGCTTTCTTT.

V usage is TRBV2 and J usage is TRBJ2-3; TRBD2 matches at 10 bases. The germline gives CDR1 SNHLY, CDR2 FYNNEI. This CDR3 contains 16 residues. The V gene end was trimmed by 3 bases and the J gene end by 2 bases; junction bases not matched to a gene: 5. The CDR3 DNA follows: TGTGCCAGCAGTGATAGGCTAGCGGGGGCCACAGATACGCAGTATTTT. Residues: CASSDRLAGATDTQYF.

The chain is built from TRBV9 and TRBJ2-3; possibly TRBD2 for D (5 bases). The CDR3 is 15 residues long. The germline V gene has CDR1 SGDLS and CDR2 YYNGEE. The V end was cut by 3 bases, the J end by 1 base, with 12 bases between. CDR3 in amino acids: CASSARGHGTDTQYF. The CDR3 DNA follows: TGTGCCAGCAGCGCCCGAGGGCATGGCACAGATACGCAGTATTTT.

This chain connects TRBV10-3 to TRBJ2-5; 11 bases match TRBD2. The CDR3 covers 15 residues. Germline V CDR1 and CDR2: ENHRY, SYGVKD. Trimming removed 4 bases from V and 5 bases from J; junction bases left unmatched: 6. Here the CDR3 DNA reads TGTGCCATCAGTGGTTTAGCGGGAGGGCCGGAGACCCAGTACTTC. Translated: CAISGLAGGPETQYF.

This clonotype was observed many times. The V and J genes are TRBV7-8 and TRBJ2-3; TRBD1 matches 8 bases. CDR3 size: 16 residues. CDR1 SGHVS and CDR2 FQNEAQ come from the germline V gene. After removal of 3 bases from V and 4 bases from J, the junction contained 9 bases not matched to a gene. DNA for the CDR3: TGTGCCAGCAGCTTTAATTCCGGCAGGGGGCCAGATACGCAGTATTTT. Translating gives CASSFNSGRGPDTQYF. Variable domain in full (rest from reference TRBV7-8 and TRBJ2-3): GAGVSQSPRYKVAKRGQDVALRCDPISGHVSLFWYQQALGQGPEFLTYFQNEAQLDKSGLPSDRFFAERPEGSVSTLKIQRTQQEDSAVYLCASSFNSGRGPDTQYFGPGTRLTVL.

This clonotype showed up just a few times. This may be a read error, as it is one base from a much larger clone. The rearrangement links TRBV30 to TRBJ1-4, with D uncertain. Germline V gene sequence: CDR1 GTSNPN, CDR2 SVGIG (reference sequence). The CDR3 consists of 12 residues. In DNA form, the CDR3 reads TGTGCCTGGAGACAACTGGAAGATGAACTGGTTTTT. This codes for CAWRQLEDELVF.

V and J are TRBV3-1 and TRBJ2-7, with a tentative D call TRBD2 (5 bases). CDR3 length: 12 amino acids. Between the trimmed V and J ends, which lost 4 bases and 6 bases, there was a span of 10 bases. The V gene's germline CDR1 is LGHDT and CDR2 YNNKEL (reference sequence). In DNA form, the CDR3 reads TGTGCCAGCAGCCTCTCCGAGGGCGAGCAGTACTTC. Translating it yields CASSLSEGEQYF.

This clonotype was counted ten times or more. This rearrangement joins TRBV29-1 to TRBJ1-2; a possible D gene is TRBD1 (6 bases). The length of the CDR3 is 13 residues. Trimming cost V 6 bases and J 2 bases, with 13 bases left between them. Germline CDR1 and CDR2: SQVTM and ANQGSEA. CDR3 region: CSVVTGWNYGYTF. Written as DNA, the CDR3 is TGCAGCGTGGTCACAGGGTGGAACTATGGCTACACCTTC.

The table lists this clonotype with a few counts. One junction end does not reproduce the germline sequence, and a read error may be involved. The rearrangement uses TRBV28 and TRBJ1-6; D remains unclear. This CDR3 is 12 amino acids long. Germline CDR1 MDHEN, CDR2 SYDVKM. In DNA form, the CDR3 reads TGTGCCAGCAGTTTCAGGACCGGGCCCTCCACCTTT. Its protein is CASSFRTGPSTF.

This clonotype was seen many times. J is TRBJ2-2 and V is TRBV24-1, with 8 bases identical to TRBD1. With V trimmed by 5 bases and J by 8 bases, 9 bases remained unmatched. The CDR3 is made up of 15 amino acids. Germline V gene data show CDR1 as KGHDR and CDR2 as SFDVKD. CDR3 sequence reads: CATSAADRVGGELFF. The CDR3 DNA is TGTGCCACCAGTGCCGCGGACAGGGTAGGAGGGGAGCTGTTTTTT.

V usage is TRBV6-5 and J usage is TRBJ2-7; 7 bases map to TRBD2. Unmatched junction bases numbered 5, after V lost 0 bases and J lost 0 bases. CDR3 size: 16 residues. Germline values: CDR1 MNHEY, CDR2 SVGAGI. CDR3 coding DNA: TGTGCCAGCAGTTACTCGGAGGCGGGGGACTCCTACGAGCAGTACTTC. Protein: CASSYSEAGDSYEQYF.

The gene calls are TRBV6-1 and TRBJ1-6; TRBD1 matches 8 bases. The CDR3 has 15 residues. Germline lookup yields CDR1 MNHNS and CDR2 SASEGT. J gave up 6 bases and V 8 bases, and 9 bases lay outside the gene matches. In nucleotides, the CDR3 is TGTGCCAGCCGGACAGGGATGGCCTTTAATTCACCCCTCCACTTT. This codes for CASRTGMAFNSPLHF.

This clonotype was observed a handful of times. The chain joins TRBV4-3 to TRBJ2-3; TRBD1 matches 8 bases. CDR1 LGHNA and CDR2 YSLEER come from the germline V gene. V was clipped by 5 bases and J by 4 bases; unmatched bases: 8. The CDR3 contains 15 residues. CDR3 sequence reads: CASSWEDRGADTQYF. CDR3 DNA: TGCGCCAGCAGCTGGGAAGACAGGGGAGCAGATACGCAGTATTTT.

The J gene is TRBJ2-1, the V gene TRBV28, with D possibly matching TRBD2 (6 bases). CDR3 size: 14 residues. The V end lost 2 bases, the J end lost 6 bases, and 11 bases lay between the germline ends. The germline CDR1 and CDR2 sequences are MDHEN and SYDVKM. CDR3 nucleotide sequence: TGTGCCAGCAGTTTACGTGGGGGGACCAATGAGCAGTTCTTC. Its protein is CASSLRGGTNEQFF.

The V call is TRBV12-3 or TRBV12-4, the J call TRBJ2-1; no clear D. This CDR3 region has 15 residues. The germline V and J ends were trimmed by 5 bases and 0 bases, with 11 bases remaining between them. The CDR3 protein is CASSQRASSYNEQFF. CDR3 bases: TGTGCCAGCAGTCAAAGGGCAAGCTCCTACAATGAGCAGTTCTTC.

The chain recombines TRBV19 with TRBJ1-1, with D perhaps TRBD1 (5 bases). This CDR3 contains 15 residues. Looked up from germline, CDR1 is LNHDA and CDR2 is SQIVND (reference sequence). V lost 6 bases and J lost 5, with 19 bases in between. This chain's CDR3 is CASRPAGGSWTEAFF. DNA for the CDR3: TGTGCCAGTAGACCGGCGGGGGGGTCCTGGACTGAAGCTTTCTTT.